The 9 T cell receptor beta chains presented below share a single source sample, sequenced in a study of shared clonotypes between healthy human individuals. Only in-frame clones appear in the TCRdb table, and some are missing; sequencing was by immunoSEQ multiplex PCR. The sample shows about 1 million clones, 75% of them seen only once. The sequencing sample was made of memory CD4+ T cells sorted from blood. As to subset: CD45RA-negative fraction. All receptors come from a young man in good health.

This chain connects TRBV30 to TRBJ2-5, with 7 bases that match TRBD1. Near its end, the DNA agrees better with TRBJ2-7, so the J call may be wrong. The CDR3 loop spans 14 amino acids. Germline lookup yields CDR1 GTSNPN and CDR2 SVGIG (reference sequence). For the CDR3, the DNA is TGTGCCCATGTTAGGACAGGTGGTGGTGACGAGCAGTACTTC. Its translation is CAHVRTGGGDEQYF.

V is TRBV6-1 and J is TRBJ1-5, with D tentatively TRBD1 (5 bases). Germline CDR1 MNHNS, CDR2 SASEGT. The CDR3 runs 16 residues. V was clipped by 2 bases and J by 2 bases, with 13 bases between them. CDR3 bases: TGTGCCAGCAGTGAATGGGGGTCACGTGGCAATCAGCCCCAGCATTTT. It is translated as CASSEWGSRGNQPQHF.

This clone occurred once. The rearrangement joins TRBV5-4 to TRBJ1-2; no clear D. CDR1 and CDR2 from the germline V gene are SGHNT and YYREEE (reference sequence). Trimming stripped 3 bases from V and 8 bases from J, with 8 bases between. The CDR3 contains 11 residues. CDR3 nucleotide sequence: TGTGCCAGCAGCTCACAAAAAGGCTACACCTTC. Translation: CASSSQKGYTF.

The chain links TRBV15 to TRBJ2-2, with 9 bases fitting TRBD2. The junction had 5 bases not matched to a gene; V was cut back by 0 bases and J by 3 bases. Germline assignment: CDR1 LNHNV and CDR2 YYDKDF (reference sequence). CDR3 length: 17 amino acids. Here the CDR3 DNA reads TGTGCCACCAGCAGAGATTCTGCTAGCGGGGACACCGGGGAGCTGTTTTTT. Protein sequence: CATSRDSASGDTGELFF.

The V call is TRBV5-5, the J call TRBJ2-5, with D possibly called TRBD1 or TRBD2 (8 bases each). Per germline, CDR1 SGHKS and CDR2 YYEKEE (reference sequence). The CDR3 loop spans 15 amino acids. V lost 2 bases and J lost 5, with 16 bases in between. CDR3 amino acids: CASSFTGGDRETQYF. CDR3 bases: TGTGCCAGCAGCTTCACCGGGGGGGACAGGGAGACCCAGTACTTC.

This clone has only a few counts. In nucleotides, the CDR3 is TGTGCCAGCAGTGAATATTTGTCAGGGAACTATGGCTACACCTTC. It encodes CASSEYLSGNYGYTF. The rearrangement links TRBV6-1 to TRBJ1-2; possible D gene TRBD1, 5 bases. Germline V gene lookup returns CDR1 MNHNS and CDR2 SASEGT. The length of the CDR3 is 15 residues. The germline V and J ends were trimmed by 2 bases and 2 bases, with 12 bases remaining between them.

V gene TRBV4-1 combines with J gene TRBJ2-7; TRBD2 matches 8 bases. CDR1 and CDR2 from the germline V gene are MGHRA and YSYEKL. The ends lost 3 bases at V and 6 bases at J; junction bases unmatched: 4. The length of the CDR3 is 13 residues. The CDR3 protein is CASSQREVTEQYF. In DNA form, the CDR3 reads TGCGCCAGCAGCCAGCGGGAGGTAACCGAGCAGTACTTC.

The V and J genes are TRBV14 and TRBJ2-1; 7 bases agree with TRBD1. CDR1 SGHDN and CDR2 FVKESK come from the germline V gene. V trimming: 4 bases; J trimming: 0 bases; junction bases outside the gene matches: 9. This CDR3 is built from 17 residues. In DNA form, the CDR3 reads TGTGCCAGCAGCCCGAGACAGGGCCTTAGCTCCTACAATGAGCAGTTCTTC. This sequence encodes CASSPRQGLSSYNEQFF.

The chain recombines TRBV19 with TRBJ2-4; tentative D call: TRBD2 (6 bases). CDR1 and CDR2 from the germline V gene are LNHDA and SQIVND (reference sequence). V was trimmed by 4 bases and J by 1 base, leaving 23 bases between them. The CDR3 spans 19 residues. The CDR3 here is CASSKSPGPLGGAKNIQYF. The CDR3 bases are TGTGCCAGTAGTAAATCGCCCGGCCCCCTCGGAGGGGCCAAAAACATTCAGTACTTC.